Sequencing of this TCR beta chain was carried out in a study of identical twins. Overall study findings and caveats: Monozygotic twin pairs showed more out-of-frame TCR alpha sharing than models estimated.

Of note for this clonotype: Its antigen is still unknown.

One entry per CDR3 protein results from TCRdb running MiXCR on the 5' RACE reads. Altogether fewer than 900,000 distinct CDR3 sequences are present, approximately 22% being singletons, with the ten largest covering roughly 4%. These data were also reused for a study on T cells expressing NK-cell markers. That study reports: From sorted CD3+CD56+NKG2C+, CD3+CD56+NKG2C- and CD3+CD56-NKG2C+ T cells came the TCR beta repertoires. The sequencing cohort of eight donors included seven HCMV-seropositive individuals and one seronegative individual.

The sequenced material came from PBMCs. This TCR was recovered from a woman under 30 in good health.

The CDR3 protein is CASSRRTGAVGANVLTF. The CDR3 DNA reads TGTGCCAGCAGTAGAAGAACAGGGGCGGTTGGGGCCAACGTCCTGACTTTC. This chain joins TRBV12-3 or TRBV12-4 and TRBJ2-6, with 7 nucleotides matching TRBD1. V lost 5 bases, J lost 3 bases, and 10 bases stayed unmatched. CDR3 length: 17 amino acids.